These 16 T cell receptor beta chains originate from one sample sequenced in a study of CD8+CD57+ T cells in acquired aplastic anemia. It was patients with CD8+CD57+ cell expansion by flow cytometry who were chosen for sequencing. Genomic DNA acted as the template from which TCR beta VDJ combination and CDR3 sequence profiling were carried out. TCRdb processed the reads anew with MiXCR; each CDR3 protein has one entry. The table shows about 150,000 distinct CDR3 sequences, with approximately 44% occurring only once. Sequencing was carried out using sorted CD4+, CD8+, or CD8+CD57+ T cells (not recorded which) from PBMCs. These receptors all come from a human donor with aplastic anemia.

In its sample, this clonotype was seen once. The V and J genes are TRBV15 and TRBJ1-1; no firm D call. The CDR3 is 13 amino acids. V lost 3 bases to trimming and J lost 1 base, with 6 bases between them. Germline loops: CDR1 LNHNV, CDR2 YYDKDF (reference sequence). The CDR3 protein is CATSRRRNTEAFF. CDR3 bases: TGTGCCACCAGCAGGCGGCGGAACACTGAAGCTTTCTTT.

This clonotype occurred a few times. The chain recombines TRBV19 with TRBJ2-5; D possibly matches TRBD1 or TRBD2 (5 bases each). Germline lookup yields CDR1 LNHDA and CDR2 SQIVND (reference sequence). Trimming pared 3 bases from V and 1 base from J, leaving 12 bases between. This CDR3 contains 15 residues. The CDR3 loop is CASSMGWGIQETQYF. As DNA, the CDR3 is TGTGCCAGTAGTATGGGTTGGGGGATCCAAGAGACCCAGTACTTC.

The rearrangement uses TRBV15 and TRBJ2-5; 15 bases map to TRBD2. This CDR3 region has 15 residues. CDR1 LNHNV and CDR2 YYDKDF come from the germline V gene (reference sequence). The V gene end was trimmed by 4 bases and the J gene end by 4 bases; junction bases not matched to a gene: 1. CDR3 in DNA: TGTGCCACCAGCAAGGGACTAGCGGGGGGAGAGACCCAGTACTTC. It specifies CATSKGLAGGETQYF.

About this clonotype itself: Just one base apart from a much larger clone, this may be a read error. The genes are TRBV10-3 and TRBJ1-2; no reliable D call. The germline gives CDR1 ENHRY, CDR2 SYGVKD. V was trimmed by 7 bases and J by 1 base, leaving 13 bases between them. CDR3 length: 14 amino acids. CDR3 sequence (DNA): TGTGCCATCACCCCCCCTAGCCATAACTATGGCTACACCTTC. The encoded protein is CAITPPSHNYGYTF.

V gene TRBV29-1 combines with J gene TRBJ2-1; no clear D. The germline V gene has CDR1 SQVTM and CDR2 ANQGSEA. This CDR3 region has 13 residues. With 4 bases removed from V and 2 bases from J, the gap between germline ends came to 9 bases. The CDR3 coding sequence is TGCAGCGTTGGCGTGTCCCCCTACAATGAGCAGTTCTTC. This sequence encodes CSVGVSPYNEQFF.

The CDR3 DNA sequence: TGCAGCGTTGAAAGGGGGCGTACCGGGGAGCTGTTTTTT. Its translation is CSVERGRTGELFF. The genes are TRBV29-1 and TRBJ2-2, with TRBD1 matching 7 bases. This CDR3 has 13 residues. The V and J ends lost 2 bases and 5 bases, in that order; junction bases with no gene match: 2. Germline-derived CDR1 and CDR2 are SQVTM and ANQGSEA.

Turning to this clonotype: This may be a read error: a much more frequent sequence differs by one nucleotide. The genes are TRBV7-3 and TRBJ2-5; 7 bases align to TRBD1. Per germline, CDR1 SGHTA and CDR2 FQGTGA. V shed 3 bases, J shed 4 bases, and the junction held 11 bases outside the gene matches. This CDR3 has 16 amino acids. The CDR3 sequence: CASSFYRGMARETQYF. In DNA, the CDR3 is TGTGCCAGCAGCTTTTACAGGGGTATGGCACGAGAGACCCAGTACTTC.

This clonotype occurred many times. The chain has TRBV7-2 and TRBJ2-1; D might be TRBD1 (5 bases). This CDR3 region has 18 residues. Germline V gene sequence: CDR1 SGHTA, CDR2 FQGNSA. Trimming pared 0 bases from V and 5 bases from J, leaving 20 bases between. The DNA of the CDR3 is TGTGCCAGCAGCTTAGCCGGGCTGGGGCCCGCCCAACACAATGAGCAGTTCTTC. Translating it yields CASSLAGLGPAQHNEQFF.

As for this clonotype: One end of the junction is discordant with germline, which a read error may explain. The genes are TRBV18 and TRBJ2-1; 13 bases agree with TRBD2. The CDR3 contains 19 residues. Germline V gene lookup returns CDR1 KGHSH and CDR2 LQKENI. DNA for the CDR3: TGTGCCAGCTCACCGGTGACTAGCGGGGGGTTGAGCTCCTACAATGAACAGTTCTTC. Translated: CASSPVTSGGLSSYNEQFF.

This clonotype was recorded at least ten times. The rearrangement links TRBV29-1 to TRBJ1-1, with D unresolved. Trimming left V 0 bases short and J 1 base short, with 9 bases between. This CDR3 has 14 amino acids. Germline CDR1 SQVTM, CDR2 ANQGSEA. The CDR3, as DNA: TGCAGCGTTGAAGATCGCCCGGGGAACACTGAAGCTTTCTTT. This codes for CSVEDRPGNTEAFF. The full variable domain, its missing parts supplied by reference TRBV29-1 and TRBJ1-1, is SAVISQKPSRDICQRGTSLTIQCQVDSQVTMMFWYRQQPGQSLTLIATANQGSEATYESGFVIDKFPISRPNLTFSTLTVSNMSPEDSSIYLCSVEDRPGNTEAFFGQGTRLTVV.

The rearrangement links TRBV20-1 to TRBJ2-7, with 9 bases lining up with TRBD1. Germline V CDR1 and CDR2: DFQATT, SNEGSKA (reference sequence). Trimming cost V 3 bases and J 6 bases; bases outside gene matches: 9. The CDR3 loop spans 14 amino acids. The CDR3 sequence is CSASSPDRGPEQYF. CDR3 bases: TGCAGTGCTAGTTCCCCGGACAGGGGACCCGAGCAGTACTTC.

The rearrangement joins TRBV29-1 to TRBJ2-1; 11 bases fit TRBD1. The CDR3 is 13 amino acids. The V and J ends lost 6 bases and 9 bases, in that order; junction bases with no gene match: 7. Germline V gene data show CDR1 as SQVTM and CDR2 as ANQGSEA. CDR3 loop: CSVDRGQITEQFF. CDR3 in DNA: TGCAGCGTGGACAGGGGGCAGATTACTGAGCAGTTCTTC.

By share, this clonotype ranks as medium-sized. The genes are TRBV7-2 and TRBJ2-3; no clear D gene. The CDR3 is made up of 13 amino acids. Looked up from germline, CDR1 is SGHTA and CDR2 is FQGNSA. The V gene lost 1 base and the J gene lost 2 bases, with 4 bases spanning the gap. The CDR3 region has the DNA TGTGCCAGCAGCTTAGTGGACACAGATACGCAGTATTTT. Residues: CASSLVDTDTQYF. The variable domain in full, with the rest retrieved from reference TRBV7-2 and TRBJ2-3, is GAGVSQSPSNKVTEKGKDVELRCDPISGHTALYWYRQSLGQGLEFLIYFQGNSAPDKSGLPSDRFSAERTGGSVSTLTIQRTQQEDSAVYLCASSLVDTDTQYFGPGTRLTVL.

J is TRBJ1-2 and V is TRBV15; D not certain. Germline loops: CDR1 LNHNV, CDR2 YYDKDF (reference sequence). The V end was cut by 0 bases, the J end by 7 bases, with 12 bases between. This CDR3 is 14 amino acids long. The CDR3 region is CATSRDKGGRGYTF. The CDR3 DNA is TGTGCCACCAGCAGAGATAAGGGTGGTCGTGGCTACACCTTC. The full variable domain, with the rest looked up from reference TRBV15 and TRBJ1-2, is DAMVIQNPRYQVTQFGKPVTLSCSQTLNHNVMYWYQQKSSQAPKLLFHYYDKDFNNEADTPDNFQSRRPNTSFCFLDIRSPGLGDTAMYLCATSRDKGGRGYTFGSGTRLTVV.

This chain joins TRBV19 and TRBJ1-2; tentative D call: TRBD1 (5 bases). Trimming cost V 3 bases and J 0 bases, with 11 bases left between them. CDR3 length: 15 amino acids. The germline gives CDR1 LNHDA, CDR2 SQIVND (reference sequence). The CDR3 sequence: CASSMGLKANYGYTF. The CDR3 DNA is TGTGCCAGTAGTATGGGACTCAAAGCTAACTATGGCTACACCTTC.

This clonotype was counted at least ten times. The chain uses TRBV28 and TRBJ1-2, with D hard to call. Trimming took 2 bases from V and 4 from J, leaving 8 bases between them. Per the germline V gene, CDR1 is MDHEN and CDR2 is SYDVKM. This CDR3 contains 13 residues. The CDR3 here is CASSLAVLYGYTF. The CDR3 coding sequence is TGTGCCAGCAGTTTAGCAGTCCTCTATGGCTACACCTTC.